The 7 T cell receptor beta chains in this list originate from one sample, sequenced in a study of regulatory T cells in long-lasting Graves disease. As to time point: persistent/refractory GD, antithyroid drugs over 5 years with positive TRAb. With RNA extracted from PBMCs as input, the TCR library was made. According to the study, TCR beta libraries were built with iRepertoire HTBI primers and CDR3-region Arm-PCR. TCRdb passed the multiplex PCR reads through MiXCR, listing each CDR3 protein once. This sample has 430,000 or so distinct CDR3 sequences; roughly a fifth occur once, and the top ten carry 14%. This sample comprised peripheral blood mononuclear cells (PBMCs), obtained when the disease was refractory, from a patient treated with antithyroid drugs. The origin of the receptors is a female donor with Graves disease.

The chain employs TRBV9 and TRBJ1-5; 7 bases fit TRBD1. Trimming at V came to 2 bases and at J to 7 bases, leaving 6 bases not matched to a gene. There are 14 residues in the CDR3. In germline, CDR1 is SGDLS, CDR2 YYNGEE. CDR3 residues: CASSVRDRDQPQHF. In DNA, the CDR3 is TGTGCCAGCAGCGTTAGAGACAGGGACCAGCCCCAGCATTTT.

This clonotype was observed a few times. The gene calls are TRBV6-1 and TRBJ2-2; D remains ambiguous. Germline lookup yields CDR1 MNHNS and CDR2 SASEGT. The CDR3 consists of 12 residues. The ends were cut back, 6 bases at V and 6 bases at J, with 8 bases in the middle. The CDR3 region has the DNA TGTGCCAGCAGCGGCTTGGCCGGGGAGCTGTTTTTT. Translation: CASSGLAGELFF.

This clonotype came up many times. The chain employs TRBV11-1 and TRBJ2-5; 7 positions match TRBD1. CDR3 length: 15 amino acids. Germline V gives CDR1 SGHAT, CDR2 FQDESV (reference sequence). V lost 2 bases, J lost 5 bases, and 8 bases stayed unmatched. The CDR3 is CASSLIGTATETQYF. As DNA, the CDR3 is TGTGCCAGCAGCTTAATTGGGACAGCAACGGAGACCCAGTACTTC.

This clonotype was found many times. CDR3 amino acids: CASSVSASGAYEQYF. CDR3 in DNA: TGCGCCAGCAGCGTGTCCGCTAGCGGAGCCTACGAGCAGTACTTC. The chain recombines TRBV5-1 with TRBJ2-7; 7 nucleotides match TRBD2. The V segment lost 4 bases and the J segment 2 bases; nucleotides outside the gene matches: 9. Germline assignment: CDR1 SGHRS and CDR2 YFSETQ. CDR3 length: 15 amino acids. Variable domain in full (rest from reference TRBV5-1 and TRBJ2-7): KAGVTQTPRYLIKTRGQQVTLSCSPISGHRSVSWYQQTPGQGLQFLFEYFSETQRNKGNFPGRFSGRQFSNSRSEMNVSTLELGDSALYLCASSVSASGAYEQYFGPGTRLTVT.

The J gene is TRBJ2-2, the V gene TRBV4-1; no clear D. The CDR3 is made up of 16 amino acids. The ends were cut back, 0 bases at V and 2 bases at J, with 10 bases in the middle. The germline V gene encodes CDR1 MGHRA and CDR2 YSYEKL. In DNA, the CDR3 is TGCGCCAGCAGCCAAGATGATGGTACCAACACCGGGGAGCTGTTTTTT. It is translated as CASSQDDGTNTGELFF.

This clonotype occurred a few times. The V and J genes are TRBV28 and TRBJ2-2, with D unclear. Germline V lookup: CDR1 MDHEN, CDR2 SYDVKM. The V end was cut by 3 bases, the J end by 2 bases, with 7 bases between. This CDR3 contains 14 residues. CDR3 DNA sequence: TGTGCCAGCAGTTTCCACCGTAACACCGGGGAGCTGTTTTTT. The encoded protein is CASSFHRNTGELFF.

In nucleotides, the CDR3 is TGCAGTGCCGCGATCCGGGGGCTCGAGCAGTACTTC. It translates to CSAAIRGLEQYF. The V and J genes are TRBV20-1 and TRBJ2-7, with D perhaps assigned TRBD1 or TRBD2 (6 bases each). V gave up 6 bases and J gave up 6 bases, with 15 bases separating them. Per germline, CDR1 DFQATT and CDR2 SNEGSKA (reference sequence). The length of the CDR3 is 12 residues.